These T cell receptor beta chains were read from a single sample in a study of blood T cells in healthy people across ages. TCRdb re-called the 5' RACE reads with MiXCR, one entry per CDR3 protein. The repertoire consists of around 1.1 million distinct CDR3 sequences, with approximately 38% occurring once and the leading ten covering less than 15%. The sequenced sample was blood. The receptors were sampled from a man aged 18 to 29 in good health. Both conserved end residues are part of each CDR3. D genes are given only for firm matches. Some rows mark clone size as missing; the rest say once, few, many or name a class of expanded clone.

V,length,J,size,D,DNA,CDR3
TRBV20-1,15,TRBJ1-1,NA,NA,TGCAGTGCTAGAGCCCGGGAACCGGGTTTTACTGAAGCTTTCTTT,CSARAREPGFTEAFF
TRBV30,15,TRBJ2-1,few,TRBD2,TGTGCCTGGAGCCCCCCAGCGGGGGGGAGCCATGAGCAGTTCTTC,CAWSPPAGGSHEQFF
TRBV5-6,15,TRBJ2-2,NA,NA,TGTGCCGGCAGCTCCGGACCGACGAACACCGGGGAGCTGTTTTTT,CAGSSGPTNTGELFF
TRBV4-3,14,TRBJ1-2,NA,NA,TGCGCCAGCAGCCCAGCAGTCTGGGGCGGTGGCTACACCTTC,CASSPAVWGGGYTF
TRBV12-3/TRBV12-4,12,TRBJ1-2,once,NA,TGTGCCAGCGGACCGGGGGCAGAGGGCTACACCTTC,CASGPGAEGYTF
TRBV12-3/TRBV12-4,13,TRBJ1-5,few,NA,TGTGCCAGCGTCGGACACAACAATCAGCCCCAGCATTTT,CASVGHNNQPQHF
TRBV25-1,11,TRBJ2-1,NA,NA,TGTGCCAGCAGTAGCCACAGCGAGCAGTTCTTC,CASSSHSEQFF
TRBV2,15,TRBJ2-3,NA,NA,TGTGCCAGCAGTGAGTGGTCCGTAAGCACAGATACGCAGTATTTT,CASSEWSVSTDTQYF
TRBV6-2/TRBV6-3,15,TRBJ1-2,many,NA,TGTGCCAGCAGACGACACGAAACAGCCCACTATGGCTACACCTTC,CASRRHETAHYGYTF
TRBV7-2,15,TRBJ2-3,NA,NA,TGTGCCAGCAGCCCTAATTATCCCTCGAGGGGTACGCAGTATTTT,CASSPNYPSRGTQYF
TRBV2,17,TRBJ1-2,NA,NA,TGTGCCAGCAGTGAAGGATGGACAGACCTAGCTAACTATGGCTACACCTTC,CASSEGWTDLANYGYTF
TRBV7-6,13,TRBJ1-1,few,NA,TGTGCCAGCAGCTTCCTTATCGACACTGAAGCTTTCTTT,CASSFLIDTEAFF
TRBV20-1,14,TRBJ2-7,NA,NA,TGCAGTGCGTCCGGACAAGCCTATCTCCACGAGCAGTACTTC,CSASGQAYLHEQYF
TRBV14,14,TRBJ1-2,NA,TRBD1,TGTGCCAGCAGCCAACTGACAGGGGACTATGGCTACACCTTC,CASSQLTGDYGYTF
TRBV29-1,12,TRBJ1-2,NA,NA,TGCAGCGCCCCCGGGGAGAACTATGGCTACACCTTC,CSAPGENYGYTF
TRBV5-1,16,TRBJ1-2,many,NA,TGCGCCAGCAGCTTGGATCTGGGGCCCACTCCCTATGGCTACACCTTC,CASSLDLGPTPYGYTF
TRBV4-1,19,TRBJ2-1,NA,TRBD2,TGCGCCAGCAGTCCGATCGGGACTAGCGGGGCCTTTTCCTACAATGAGCAGTTCTTC,CASSPIGTSGAFSYNEQFF